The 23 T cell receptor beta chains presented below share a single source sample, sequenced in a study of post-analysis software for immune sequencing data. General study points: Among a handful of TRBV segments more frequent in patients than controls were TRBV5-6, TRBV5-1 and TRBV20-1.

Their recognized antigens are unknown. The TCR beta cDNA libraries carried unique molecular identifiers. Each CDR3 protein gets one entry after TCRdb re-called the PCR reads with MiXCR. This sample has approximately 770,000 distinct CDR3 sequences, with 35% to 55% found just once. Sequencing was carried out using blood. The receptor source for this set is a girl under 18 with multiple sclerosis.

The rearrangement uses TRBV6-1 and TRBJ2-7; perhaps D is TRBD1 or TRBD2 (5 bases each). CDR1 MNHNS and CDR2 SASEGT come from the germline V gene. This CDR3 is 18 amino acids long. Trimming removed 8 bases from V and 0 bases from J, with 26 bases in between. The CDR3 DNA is TGTGCCAGCCCAAAACCCAATCTTCGGGGACGCAGCTCCTACGAGCAGTACTTC. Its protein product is CASPKPNLRGRSSYEQYF.

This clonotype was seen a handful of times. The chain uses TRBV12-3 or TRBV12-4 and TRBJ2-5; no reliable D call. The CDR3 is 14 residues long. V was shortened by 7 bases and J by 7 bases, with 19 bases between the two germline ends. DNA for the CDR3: TGTGCCAGCAACCAAAGGGCCTCCGGCGGGACCCAGTACTTC. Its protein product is CASNQRASGGTQYF.

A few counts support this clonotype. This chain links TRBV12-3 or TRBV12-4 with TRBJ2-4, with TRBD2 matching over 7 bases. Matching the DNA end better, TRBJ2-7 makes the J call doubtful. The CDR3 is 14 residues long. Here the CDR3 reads CASSLGTRAYEQYF. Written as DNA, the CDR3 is TGTGCCAGCAGTTTAGGGACTAGGGCCTACGAGCAGTACTTC.

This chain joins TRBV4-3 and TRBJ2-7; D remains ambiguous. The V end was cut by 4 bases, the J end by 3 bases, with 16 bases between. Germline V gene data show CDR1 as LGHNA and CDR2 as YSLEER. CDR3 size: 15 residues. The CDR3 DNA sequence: TGCGCCAGCAGCCGTCAAAGAACACCTAACTACGAGCAGTACTTC. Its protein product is CASSRQRTPNYEQYF.

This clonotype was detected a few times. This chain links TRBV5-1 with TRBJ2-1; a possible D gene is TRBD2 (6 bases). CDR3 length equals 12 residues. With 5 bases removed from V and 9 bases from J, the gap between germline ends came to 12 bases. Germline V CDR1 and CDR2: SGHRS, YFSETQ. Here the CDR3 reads CASSVGGSEQFF. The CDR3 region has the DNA TGCGCCAGCAGTGTCGGAGGGTCTGAGCAGTTCTTC.

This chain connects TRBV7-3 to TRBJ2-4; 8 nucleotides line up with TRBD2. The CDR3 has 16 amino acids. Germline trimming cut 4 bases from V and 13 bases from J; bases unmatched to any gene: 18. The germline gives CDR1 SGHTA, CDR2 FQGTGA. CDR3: CASSSAQAGEAYAQYF. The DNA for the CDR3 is TGTGCCAGCAGCTCGGCGCAAGCGGGAGAGGCGTACGCGCAGTACTTC. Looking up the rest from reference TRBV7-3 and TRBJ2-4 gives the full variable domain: GAGVSQTPSNKVTEKGKYVELRCDPISGHTALYWYRQSLGQGPEFLIYFQGTGAADDSGLPNDRFFAVRPEGSVSTLKIQRTERGDSAVYLCASSSAQAGEAYAQYFGAGTRLSVL.

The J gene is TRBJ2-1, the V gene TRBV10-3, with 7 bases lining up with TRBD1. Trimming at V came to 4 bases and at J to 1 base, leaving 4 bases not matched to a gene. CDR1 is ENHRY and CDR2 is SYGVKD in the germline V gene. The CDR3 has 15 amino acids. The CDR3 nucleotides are TGTGCCATCAGTGTACAGGGGTCATCCTACAATGAGCAGTTCTTC. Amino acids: CAISVQGSSYNEQFF.

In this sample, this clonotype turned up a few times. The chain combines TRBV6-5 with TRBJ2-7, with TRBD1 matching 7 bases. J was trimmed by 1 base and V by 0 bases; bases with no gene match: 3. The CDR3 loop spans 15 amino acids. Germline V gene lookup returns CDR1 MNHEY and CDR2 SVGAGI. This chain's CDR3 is CASSYSGTESYEQYF. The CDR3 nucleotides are TGTGCCAGCAGTTACTCGGGGACAGAATCCTACGAGCAGTACTTC.

The CDR3 bases are TGTGCCAGCAGTCCCGTTGCCGGGATGGGTCAGCCCCAGCATTTT. As protein: CASSPVAGMGQPQHF. The chain combines TRBV6-4 with TRBJ1-5; the D is unclear. V lost 5 bases and J 6 bases, leaving 17 bases between the germline ends. CDR3 length equals 15 residues. Germline CDR1 is MRHNA and CDR2 is SNTAGT.

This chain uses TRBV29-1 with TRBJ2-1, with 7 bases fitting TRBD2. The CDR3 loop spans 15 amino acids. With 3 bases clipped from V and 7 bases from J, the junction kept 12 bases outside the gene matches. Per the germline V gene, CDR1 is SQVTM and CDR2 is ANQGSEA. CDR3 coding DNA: TGCAGCGTTGACGTGACCGGCGGTAGCGGGAATGAGCAGTTCTTC. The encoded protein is CSVDVTGGSGNEQFF.

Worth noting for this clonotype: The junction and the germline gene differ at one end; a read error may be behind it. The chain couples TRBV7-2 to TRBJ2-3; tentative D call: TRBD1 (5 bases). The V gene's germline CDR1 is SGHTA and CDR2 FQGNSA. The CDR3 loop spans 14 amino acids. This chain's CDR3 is CVSSLWAGSDTQYF. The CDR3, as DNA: TGTGTCAGCAGCTTGTGGGCAGGGTCAGATACGCAGTATTTT.

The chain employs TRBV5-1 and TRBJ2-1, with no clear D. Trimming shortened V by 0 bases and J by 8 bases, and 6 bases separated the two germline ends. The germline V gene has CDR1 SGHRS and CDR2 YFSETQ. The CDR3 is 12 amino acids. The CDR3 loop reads CASSLGWDEQFF. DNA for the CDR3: TGCGCCAGCAGCTTGGGTTGGGATGAGCAGTTCTTC. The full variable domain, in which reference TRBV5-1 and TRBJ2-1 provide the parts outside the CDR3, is KAGVTQTPRYLIKTRGQQVTLSCSPISGHRSVSWYQQTPGQGLQFLFEYFSETQRNKGNFPGRFSGRQFSNSRSEMNVSTLELGDSALYLCASSLGWDEQFFGPGTRLTVL.

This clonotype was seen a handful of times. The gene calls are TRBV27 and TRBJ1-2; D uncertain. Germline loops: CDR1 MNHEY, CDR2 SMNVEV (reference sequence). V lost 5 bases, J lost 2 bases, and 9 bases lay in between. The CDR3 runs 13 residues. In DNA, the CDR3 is TGTGCCAGCAGTGCTCAGGCGAACTATGGCTACACCTTC. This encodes CASSAQANYGYTF.

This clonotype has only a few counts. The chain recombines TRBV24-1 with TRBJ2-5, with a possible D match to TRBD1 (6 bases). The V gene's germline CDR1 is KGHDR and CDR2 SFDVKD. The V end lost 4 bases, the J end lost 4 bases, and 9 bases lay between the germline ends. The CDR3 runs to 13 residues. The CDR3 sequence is CATSDTDRETQYF. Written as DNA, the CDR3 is TGTGCCACCAGTGACACGGACAGAGAGACCCAGTACTTC.

In nucleotides, the CDR3 is TGTGCCAGCAGTTTAATGGGGGAGGAGCAGTTCTTC. Protein product: CASSLMGEEQFF. J is TRBJ2-1 and V is TRBV12-3 or TRBV12-4; D may correspond to TRBD1 or TRBD2 (5 bases each). V was pared by 2 bases and J by 10 bases, with 9 bases between. The CDR3 contains 12 residues.

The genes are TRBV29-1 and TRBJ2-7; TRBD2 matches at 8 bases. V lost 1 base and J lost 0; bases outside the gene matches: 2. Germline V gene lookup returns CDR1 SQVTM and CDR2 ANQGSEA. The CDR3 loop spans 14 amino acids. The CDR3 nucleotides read TGCAGCGTTGAAGTCGGGACTAGCTCCTACGAGCAGTACTTC. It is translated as CSVEVGTSSYEQYF.

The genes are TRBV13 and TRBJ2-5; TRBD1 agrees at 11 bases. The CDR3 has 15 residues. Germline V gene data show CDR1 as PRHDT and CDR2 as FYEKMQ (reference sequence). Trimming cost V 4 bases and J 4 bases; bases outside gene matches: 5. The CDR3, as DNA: TGTGCCAGCAGCTACCGGACAGGGGGCCGAGAGACCCAGTACTTC. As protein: CASSYRTGGRETQYF.

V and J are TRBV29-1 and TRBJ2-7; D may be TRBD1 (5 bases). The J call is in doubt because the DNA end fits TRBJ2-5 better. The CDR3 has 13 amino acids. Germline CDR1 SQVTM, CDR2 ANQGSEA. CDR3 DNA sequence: TGCAGCGTTGAAGGACAGTTTCGGGAGACCCAGTACTTC. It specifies CSVEGQFRETQYF.

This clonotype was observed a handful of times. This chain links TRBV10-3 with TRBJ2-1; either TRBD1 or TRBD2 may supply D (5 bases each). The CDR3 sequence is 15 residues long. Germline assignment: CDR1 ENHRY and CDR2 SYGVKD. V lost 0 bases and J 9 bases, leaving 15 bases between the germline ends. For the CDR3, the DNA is TGTGCCATCAGTGAGTCGAAGATACAGGCGGGTGAGCAGTTCTTC. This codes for CAISESKIQAGEQFF.

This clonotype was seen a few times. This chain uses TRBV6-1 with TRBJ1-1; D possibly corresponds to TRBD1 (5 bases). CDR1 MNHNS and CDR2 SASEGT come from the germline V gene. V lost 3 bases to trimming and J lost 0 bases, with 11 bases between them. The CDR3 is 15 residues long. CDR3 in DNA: TGTGCCAGCAGTGACAGCAGGGCATTGAACACTGAAGCTTTCTTT. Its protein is CASSDSRALNTEAFF.

The CDR3 sequence is CAINTGGPSYEQYF. CDR3 nucleotide sequence: TGTGCCATCAATACAGGGGGTCCCTCCTACGAGCAGTACTTC. The chain couples TRBV28 to TRBJ2-7, with 8 positions matching TRBD1. Germline values: CDR1 MDHEN, CDR2 SYDVKM. This CDR3 has 14 residues. V dropped 10 bases and J dropped 0; count of bases not matched to a gene: 8.

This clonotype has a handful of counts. In DNA form, the CDR3 reads TGTGCCAGCAGCGTGGGCGGGAGTGGGTCCTACGAGCAGTACTTC. Its translation: CASSVGGSGSYEQYF. The chain is built from TRBV9 and TRBJ2-7, with 7 bases that match TRBD2. Germline trimming cut 2 bases from V and 1 base from J; bases unmatched to any gene: 6. CDR1 and CDR2 (germline): SGDLS, YYNGEE. The CDR3 totals 15 residues.

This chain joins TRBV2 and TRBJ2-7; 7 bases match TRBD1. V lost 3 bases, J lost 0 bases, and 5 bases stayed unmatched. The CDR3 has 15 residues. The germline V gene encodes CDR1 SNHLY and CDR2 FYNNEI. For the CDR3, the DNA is TGTGCCAGCAGTGAGCCGGGACAGAGCTCCTACGAGCAGTACTTC. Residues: CASSEPGQSSYEQYF.